This entry concerns a single T cell receptor (beta chain). The data were taken from a study of blood T cell repertoires in COVID-19. Generated by immunoSEQ multiplex PCR, the TCRdb table keeps only in-frame clones and is missing some. The profile shows approximately 200,000 clones, 70% to 80% of them singletons. The TCR originated in a middle-aged woman with COVID-19, enrolled during active disease. Sequencing was done on a sample of peripheral blood.

Written as DNA, the CDR3 is TGTGCCAGCAGCCAAGGGCTAGCGGCCTACAATGAGCAGTTCTTC. This sequence encodes CASSQGLAAYNEQFF. J is TRBJ2-1 and V is TRBV4-2; 7 bases map to TRBD2. This CDR3 has 15 amino acids. V lost 1 base and J lost 2; bases outside the gene matches: 2. Germline V lookup: CDR1 LGHNA, CDR2 YNFKEQ.